The sequence of this TCR beta chain was determined in a study of T cell responses to AZD1222 COVID-19 vaccine (dated by TCRdb to the early 2020s). For the wider study: TCR sequencing covered roughly 230 trial participants: 207 given two doses of AZD1222 and approximately 26 given two doses of MenACWY control vaccine. Trial participants were enrolled into age subgroups of 18-55, 56-69 and 70-plus years, which contained around 150, 28 and 57 TCR-sequenced participants, respectively. Beyond this particular receptor, the publication reports: Because no day 14 peak-response samples were available, repertoires were characterized only after the peak T cell response. In the small 56-69-year group, the increase in depth fell short of significance, most likely because of low power. CD4 TCRs associated with the vaccine covered the entire spike protein, and the dominant responses were in regions 160-218 and 743-854. Epitopes outside the regions mutated in the B.1.351 and B.1.1.7 variants were reportedly recognized by nearly half of the unique spike-specific TCRs. Conclusions about previously exposed vaccinees are limited because only six or seven AZD1222 recipients were SARS-CoV-2 seropositive at baseline. Participants were mostly white British and included more females than males, and it was suggested by the authors that clonal diversity may have been underestimated. A significant rise in spike-specific TCR breadth and depth was observed after two AZD1222 doses relative to day 0 and relative to MenACWY recipients.

The time point label here, explained by the study, means: about 28 days (+/-7) after the second vaccine dose. Because spike-specific TCR depth and breadth did not differ between the two schedules, AZD1222 recipients who got a second dose at roughly 4 weeks were pooled with those who got a second dose at roughly 12 weeks. Vaccinee samples came from UK trials COV001 and COV002, including a single-blind randomized controlled phase 2/3 trial of AZD1222 (ChAdOx1 nCoV-19) in healthy adults. Trial participant PBMC samples were collected at day 0 and day 28 after the second dose for TCRbeta chain sequencing. The CDR3 regions of human TCRbeta chains were analyzed by immunosequencing. The study's own analysis went as follows. Repertoire TCRs were checked for matches against a reference library of SARS-CoV-2-specific TCRs that had been generated using the MIRA antigen-specificity platform. Breadth meant the fraction of unique TCRs that were SARS-CoV-2-associated, whereas depth meant the fraction of total T cells that were SARS-CoV-2-associated. Each spike-specific TCR was assigned to its reactive spike region and to a CD4 or CD8 class using the MIRA data. Log10-transformed breadth and depth values were compared by one-way ANOVA with Sidak's multiple comparisons tests. TCRdb retrieved this table from immuneACCESS and kept in-frame rearrangements only. Not all clones are present; in checked studies, unresolved V genes account for under half, and no reason is known for the remainder. V, J and clone size are those of that table, while D and trimming were read from the DNA. The sample table records over 130,000 clones; 85% to 90% of these occur just once. The ten largest clonotypes hold 1.5% to 2% of the sample.

Cut back by 0 bases and 4 bases, the V and J ends lie 8 bases apart. The CDR3 runs 14 residues from the cysteine to the phenylalanine. Just the 42-base CDR3 DNA is kept, in frame starting at base 1. The germline V gene gives CDR1 as SGHRS and CDR2 as YFSETQ. A word on this clone: The antigen it recognizes is unknown. No much larger clone exists at a distance of one base, and base qualities are not known.

This TCR was sampled from an adult who received the AZD1222 COVID-19 vaccine. The chain employs TRBV5-1 and TRBJ1-5; TRBD1 is perhaps the D gene, given 5 matching bases. The material sequenced was peripheral blood, taken 28 days after the second AZD1222 dose. The CDR3 is CASSLASGNQPQHF. The DNA is as follows: TGCGCCAGCAGCTTGGCGTCAGGGAATCAGCCCCAGCATTTT. With all but the CDR3 taken from the reference TRBV5-1 and TRBJ1-5 genes, the full variable domain is: KAGVTQTPRYLIKTRGQQVTLSCSPISGHRSVSWYQQTPGQGLQFLFEYFSETQRNKGNFPGRFSGRQFSNSRSEMNVSTLELGDSALYLCASSLASGNQPQHFGDGTRLSIL.